The clone carrying this TCR beta chain came up a few times. These data originate in a study of cytomegalovirus exposure and HLA in healthy donors. Germline V gene data show CDR1 as MGHRA and CDR2 as YSYEKL. The V segment lost 6 bases and the J segment 10 bases; nucleotides outside the gene matches: 16. This CDR3 contains 16 residues. PCR was performed using 60 Vbeta and 13 Jbeta primers. Clones were sequenced by immunoSEQ multiplex PCR, and TCRdb holds only the in-frame ones, with some missing. Among 99,000 or so clones listed, around 74% were seen once. The chain combines TRBV4-1 with TRBJ1-4; 8 positions match TRBD1. The TCR was taken from a woman in her forties in good health and CMV-seropositive. Material for sequencing was PBMCs. The DNA for the CDR3 is TGCGCCAGCAGTCCCGGTCCTCGGACAGGGTGGGTAAAACTGTTTTTT. It specifies CASSPGPRTGWVKLFF.